This TCR beta chain comes out of a study of control samples from healthy donors and cancer patients (dated by TCRdb to the early 2020s). At the junction V is shortened by 4 bases and J by 4 bases; bases outside the gene matches: 5. Its CDR3 holds 14 amino acids, cysteine through phenylalanine. CDR3 DNA is the only sequence kept; it has 42 bases, read in frame from the first base. The germline V gene yields SGHTA for CDR1 and FQGNSA for CDR2. Comment on this clone: The antigen it binds to is not known. Per-nucleotide qualities are absent, and no much larger clonotype sits a single base away.

The receptor library was made with the immunoSEQ multiplex PCR assay. TCRdb re-hosts the immuneACCESS table, in-frame sequences only. Its copies lack some clones; in the studies checked, an unresolved V gene accounts for under half of them, and the cause for the rest is not known. This sample comprises some 120,000 clones, 75% to 95% of them detected only once. The top ten clonotypes cover 2% to 2.5% of the sample. The chain is made from TRBV7-2 and TRBJ1-2; 8 middle bases align to TRBD1. Material for sequencing was blood. This receptor was taken from a man between 18 and 29 years old in good health. CDR3 sequence: CASSSLGQGYGYTF. The nucleotide sequence reads TGTGCCAGCAGCTCCCTTGGACAGGGCTATGGCTACACCTTC. This CDR3, with the reference TRBV7-2 and TRBJ1-2 proteins standing in past its ends, gives the full variable domain GAGVSQSPSNKVTEKGKDVELRCDPISGHTALYWYRQSLGQGLEFLIYFQGNSAPDKSGLPSDRFSAERTGGSVSTLTIQRTQQEDSAVYLCASSSLGQGYGYTFGSGTRLTVV.